This T cell receptor beta chain was obtained from a study of hypomethylating agent response in myelodysplastic syndrome. Findings and limits, study-wide: No significant post-treatment change in richness, rarefaction diversity or clonality, across all patients or response groups.

Libraries were prepared by immunoSEQ multiplex PCR; TCRdb keeps only in-frame clonotypes and omits some of them. This table has several thousand clones, approximately 87% appearing once. CDR1 MNHEY and CDR2 SVGAGI come from the germline V gene. The germline V and J ends were trimmed by 0 bases and 7 bases, with 7 bases remaining between them. This CDR3 contains 12 residues. Of note for this clone: Its target is not known.

The source material was bone marrow, sampled before or after starting hypomethylating agent treatment for myelodysplastic syndrome (not recorded which). This clonotype was obtained from a human donor with myelodysplastic syndrome. The rearrangement joins TRBV6-5 to TRBJ2-7, with D unresolved. CDR3 DNA sequence: TGTGCCAGCAGTTACTCGACCCGGGAGCAGTACTTC. Its translation is CASSYSTREQYF.